A selection of T cell receptor beta chains follows, all from one sample in a study of cytomegalovirus exposure and HLA in healthy donors. Libraries were prepared by immunoSEQ multiplex PCR; TCRdb keeps only in-frame clonotypes and omits some of them. The sample holds 100,000 or so clones; approximately 81% are singletons and the top ten take approximately 1.2%. The sample comprised PBMCs. The receptors here all came from a man aged 25 to 40 in good health and CMV-seronegative. Both conserved end residues are part of each CDR3. A D gene is named only where the DNA matches it firmly. Clone size is stated in some rows and not others, as once, few, many or a class when expanded.

clone size,D gene,CDR3 length,V gene,J gene,CDR3 protein,CDR3 DNA
.,TRBD1,18,TRBV4-3,TRBJ2-7,CASSQYPPDRASSYEQYF,TGCGCCAGCAGCCAATACCCGCCGGACAGGGCTAGCTCCTACGAGCAGTACTTC
.,.,17,TRBV28,TRBJ2-2,CASSSPKQGSSTGELFF,TGTGCCAGCAGTTCACCGAAACAGGGTTCTAGCACCGGGGAGCTGTTTTTT
few,.,14,TRBV7-8,TRBJ1-4,CASSGRLPNEKLFF,TGTGCCAGCAGCGGCCGACTGCCTAATGAAAAACTGTTTTTT
.,.,12,TRBV6-1,TRBJ2-1,CASSELLLEQFF,TGTGCCAGCAGTGAATTATTACTAGAGCAGTTCTTC
.,.,14,TRBV7-9,TRBJ1-5,CASSSGGLNQPQHF,TGTGCCAGCAGCAGCGGGGGGCTCAATCAGCCCCAGCATTTT
.,TRBD1,15,TRBV5-4,TRBJ2-2,CASSGDRGATGELFF,TGTGCCAGCAGCGGGGACAGGGGGGCCACCGGGGAGCTGTTTTTT
few,.,15,TRBV4-3,TRBJ1-2,CASSQEGRRSDGYTF,TGCGCCAGCAGCCAAGAGGGCAGGAGGAGTGATGGCTACACCTTC
.,TRBD2,15,TRBV7-9,TRBJ2-5,CASSDLAGFQETQYF,TGTGCCAGCAGCGACCTAGCGGGTTTCCAAGAGACCCAGTACTTC
.,TRBD2,16,TRBV2,TRBJ2-5,CASSERASGTQETQYF,TGTGCCAGCAGTGAACGGGCTAGCGGGACTCAAGAGACCCAGTACTTC
.,.,16,TRBV5-8,TRBJ1-5,CASSPGQIYSNQPQHF,TGTGCCAGCAGCCCAGGACAGATTTATAGCAATCAGCCCCAGCATTTT
once,TRBD1,11,TRBV28,TRBJ1-1,CATEPGQRAFF,TGTGCCACCGAGCCGGGACAGAGAGCTTTCTTT
.,.,14,TRBV2,TRBJ2-7,CASSDWAGSYEQYF,TGTGCCAGCAGTGATTGGGCAGGGTCATACGAGCAGTACTTC
.,.,15,TRBV5-1,TRBJ1-2,CASSLGGGSAYGYTF,TGCGCCAGCAGCTTGGGAGGGGGTTCGGCCTATGGCTACACCTTC
.,.,14,TRBV27,TRBJ1-4,CASSPHPPGEKLFF,TGTGCCAGCAGTCCACATCCCCCGGGGGAAAAACTGTTTTTT
.,.,14,TRBV27,TRBJ2-7,CASSLGTLSYEQYF,TGTGCCAGCAGTTTGGGGACACTCTCCTACGAGCAGTACTTC
once,.,13,TRBV6-5,TRBJ2-7,CASSYSQVYEQYF,TGTGCCAGCAGTTACAGCCAGGTGTACGAGCAGTACTTC
.,.,12,TRBV4-3,TRBJ2-1,CASSQDSNEQFF,TGCGCCAGCAGCCAAGATAGCAATGAGCAGTTCTTC
.,.,13,TRBV27,TRBJ1-1,CASRGPLATEAFF,TGTGCCAGCAGGGGGCCGTTGGCCACTGAAGCTTTCTTT
once,TRBD2,19,TRBV7-8,TRBJ2-3,CASRHYRIRLAGDTDTQYF,TGTGCCAGCAGACACTACCGGATACGACTAGCGGGAGACACAGATACGCAGTATTTT
.,TRBD1,15,TRBV18,TRBJ1-6,CASSPTGAANSPLHF,TGTGCCAGCTCACCGACAGGGGCTGCTAATTCACCCCTCCACTTT
.,.,14,TRBV5-1,TRBJ1-1,CASSETGSNTEAFF,TGCGCCAGCAGCGAAACAGGATCGAACACTGAAGCTTTCTTT
.,TRBD1,13,TRBV30,TRBJ1-1,CAWSGQGDTEAFF,TGTGCCTGGAGTGGACAGGGCGATACTGAAGCTTTCTTT
.,TRBD2,17,TRBV2,TRBJ2-7,CASRTMGLAGGRYEQYF,TGTGCCAGCAGGACTATGGGACTAGCGGGGGGGCGGTACGAGCAGTACTTC
.,.,15,TRBV4-3,TRBJ2-3,CASSQEIGRGGGEYF,TGCGCCAGCAGCCAAGAAATTGGACGAGGGGGCGGGGAGTATTTT
.,.,14,TRBV10-3,TRBJ1-1,CAISVGVSDTEAFF,TGTGCCATCAGTGTCGGGGTTAGCGACACTGAAGCTTTCTTT
.,.,16,TRBV7-9,TRBJ1-2,CASSLALTGTSNGYTF,TGTGCCAGCAGCTTAGCGCTAACAGGGACGTCTAATGGCTACACCTTC
.,.,13,TRBV2,TRBJ2-7,CASGRDNSYEQYF,TGTGCCAGCGGCAGGGATAACTCCTACGAGCAGTACTTC
.,TRBD1,15,TRBV7-9,TRBJ2-1,CASSGQGAPYGEQFF,TGTGCCAGCTCCGGACAGGGGGCGCCCTACGGTGAGCAGTTCTTC
.,.,13,TRBV5-4,TRBJ1-2,CASSLDTNYGYTF,TGTGCCAGCAGTTTGGACACAAACTATGGCTACACCTTC
few,TRBD2,16,TRBV5-4,TRBJ2-7,CASSGETSGRGYEQYF,TGTGCCAGCAGCGGGGAGACTAGCGGGAGAGGATACGAGCAGTACTTC
.,TRBD1,16,TRBV6-1,TRBJ1-3,CASSGLTGGSGNTIYF,TGTGCCAGCAGTGGTCTAACAGGGGGGTCTGGAAACACCATATATTTT
once,TRBD1,14,TRBV2,TRBJ2-2,CASIGTGVSGELFF,TGTGCCAGCATAGGGACAGGGGTGTCCGGGGAGCTGTTTTTT
.,TRBD1,13,TRBV5-6,TRBJ2-7,CASRKTGGYEQYF,TGTGCCAGCAGGAAGACAGGGGGGTACGAGCAGTACTTC
once,TRBD2,15,TRBV6-4,TRBJ2-7,CASSDSTSGGYEQYF,TGTGCCAGCAGTGACTCCACTAGCGGGGGATACGAGCAGTACTTC
.,.,12,TRBV6-5,TRBJ1-2,CASSYNRVGYTF,TGTGCCAGCAGTTACAACAGGGTTGGCTACACCTTC
once,TRBD1,14,TRBV28,TRBJ2-3,CASSRGQITDTQYF,TGTGCCAGCAGTAGGGGGCAGATCACAGATACGCAGTATTTT
once,.,14,TRBV27,TRBJ2-7,CASSSFWSSYEQYF,TGTGCCAGCAGTTCCTTTTGGAGCTCCTACGAGCAGTACTTC
.,TRBD1,13,TRBV5-1,TRBJ1-2,CASSFTGEEGYTF,TGCGCCAGCAGCTTTACAGGGGAGGAAGGCTACACCTTC
.,.,13,TRBV5-8,TRBJ2-2,CASESFNTGELFF,TGTGCCAGCGAAAGCTTCAACACCGGGGAGCTGTTTTTT
.,.,14,TRBV28,TRBJ2-5,CASHTGVGEETQYF,TGTGCCAGCCACACTGGAGTAGGGGAAGAGACCCAGTACTTC
.,TRBD1,16,TRBV27,TRBJ2-1,CASRDRFDSSYNEQFF,TGTGCCAGCAGGGACAGGTTCGACAGCTCCTACAATGAGCAGTTCTTC
few,TRBD1,14,TRBV7-9,TRBJ2-7,CASSGGQGVGEQYF,TGTGCCAGCAGCGGGGGACAGGGGGTTGGAGAGCAGTACTTC
.,TRBD1,15,TRBV7-9,TRBJ1-2,CASSSPGQPNYGYTF,TGTGCCAGCAGCTCTCCGGGACAGCCTAACTATGGCTACACCTTC
.,.,15,TRBV11-3,TRBJ2-7,CASSADGRSSYEQYF,TGTGCCAGCAGCGCCGACGGTAGGAGCTCCTACGAGCAGTACTTC
few,TRBD2,17,TRBV2,TRBJ2-3,CASSPGLAKLSTDTQYF,TGTGCCAGCAGTCCGGGACTAGCGAAACTTAGCACAGATACGCAGTATTTT
.,TRBD1,16,TRBV19,TRBJ1-2,CASSSRGQGRNYGYTF,TGTGCCAGTAGTTCACGGGGACAGGGCCGGAACTATGGCTACACCTTC